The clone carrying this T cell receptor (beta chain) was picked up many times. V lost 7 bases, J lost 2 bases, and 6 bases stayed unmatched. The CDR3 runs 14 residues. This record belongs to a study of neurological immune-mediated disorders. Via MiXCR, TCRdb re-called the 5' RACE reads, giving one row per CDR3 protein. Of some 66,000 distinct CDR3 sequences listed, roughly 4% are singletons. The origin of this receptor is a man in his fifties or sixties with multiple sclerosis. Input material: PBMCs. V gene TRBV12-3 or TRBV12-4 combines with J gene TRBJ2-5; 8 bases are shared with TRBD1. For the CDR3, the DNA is TGTGCCAGCACCCCGGACAGGGTACAAGAGACCCAGTACTTC. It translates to CASTPDRVQETQYF.